Sequencing of this T cell receptor beta chain was carried out in a study of T cell responses to AZD1222 COVID-19 vaccine (dated by TCRdb to the early 2020s). General notes on the study: A total of 240 or so trial participants underwent TCR sequencing, of whom approximately 200 had received two doses of AZD1222 and about 25 had received two doses of the MenACWY control vaccine. Trial participants were enrolled by age into 18-55, 56-69 and 70-plus year subgroups, with approximately 150, 30 and 60 TCR-sequenced participants respectively. Overall results and qualifications from the work: In the small 56-69-year group, the increase in depth fell short of significance, most likely because of low power. Spike-specific TCR breadth and depth rose significantly after two AZD1222 doses compared with day 0 and with MenACWY recipients. Only a handful of AZD1222 recipients were SARS-CoV-2 seropositive at baseline, limiting conclusions about previously exposed vaccinees. Reportedly, close to half of the unique spike-specific TCRs recognized epitopes lying outside the regions that are mutated in the B.1.351 and B.1.1.7 variants. No day 14 peak-response samples were available, so repertoires were characterized only after the peak T cell response. Participants were mostly white British, with more females than males. The authors suggested clonal diversity may have been underestimated. The whole spike protein was spanned by vaccine-associated CD4 TCRs, and dominant responses were seen in regions 160-218 and 743-854.

The CDR3 regions of human TCRbeta chains were subjected to immunosequencing. In the source study's methods: Repertoire TCRs were checked for matches against a reference library of SARS-CoV-2-specific TCRs that had been generated using the MIRA antigen-specificity platform. Breadth was defined as the fraction of unique TCRs that were SARS-CoV-2-associated, and depth was defined as the fraction of total T cells that were SARS-CoV-2-associated. Each spike-specific TCR was assigned to its reactive spike region and to a CD4 or CD8 class using the MIRA data. Log10-transformed breadth and depth values were compared by one-way ANOVA with Sidak's multiple comparisons tests. TCRdb carries this immuneACCESS record with in-frame sequences only. Its versions omit some clonotypes, under half of them owing to an unresolved V gene in the studies checked, with the rest unexplained. V, J and clone size are taken as reported in that table, and D and trimming were inferred from the DNA itself. The sample yields about 81,000 clones; around 93% were counted once. The top ten constitute around 8% of the sample.

V lost 3 bases and J lost 5 bases; the stretch between them is 7 bases long. From a lookup of the germline V gene (reference sequence), CDR1 and CDR2 are PRHDT and FYEKMQ. From the cysteine up to the phenylalanine, the CDR3 has a length of 12 residues. The CDR3 DNA has 36 bases and is translated from base 1. The time point label here, explained by the study, means: about 28 days (+/-7) after the second vaccine dose. AZD1222 recipients with second doses at about 4 weeks or about 12 weeks were pooled, because spike-specific TCR depth and breadth did not differ between schedules. The vaccinee samples were drawn from two UK trials, COV001 and COV002, one of which was a single-blind randomized controlled phase 2/3 trial testing AZD1222 (ChAdOx1 nCoV-19) in healthy adults. Trial participant PBMC samples were collected at day 0 and day 28 after the second dose for TCRbeta chain sequencing. Of note for this clone: No antigen is known for it. There are no base qualities to consult, and no much larger clone falls within one base.

Sequencing was performed on peripheral blood, taken 28 days after the second AZD1222 dose. The receptor's source is an adult who received the AZD1222 COVID-19 vaccine. The chain couples TRBV13 to TRBJ1-2; the best D guess is TRBD1, with 6 bases matching. For the CDR3, the sequence is CASSLGTYGYTF. The nucleotide sequence reads TGTGCCAGCAGCTTGGGGACATATGGCTACACCTTC.